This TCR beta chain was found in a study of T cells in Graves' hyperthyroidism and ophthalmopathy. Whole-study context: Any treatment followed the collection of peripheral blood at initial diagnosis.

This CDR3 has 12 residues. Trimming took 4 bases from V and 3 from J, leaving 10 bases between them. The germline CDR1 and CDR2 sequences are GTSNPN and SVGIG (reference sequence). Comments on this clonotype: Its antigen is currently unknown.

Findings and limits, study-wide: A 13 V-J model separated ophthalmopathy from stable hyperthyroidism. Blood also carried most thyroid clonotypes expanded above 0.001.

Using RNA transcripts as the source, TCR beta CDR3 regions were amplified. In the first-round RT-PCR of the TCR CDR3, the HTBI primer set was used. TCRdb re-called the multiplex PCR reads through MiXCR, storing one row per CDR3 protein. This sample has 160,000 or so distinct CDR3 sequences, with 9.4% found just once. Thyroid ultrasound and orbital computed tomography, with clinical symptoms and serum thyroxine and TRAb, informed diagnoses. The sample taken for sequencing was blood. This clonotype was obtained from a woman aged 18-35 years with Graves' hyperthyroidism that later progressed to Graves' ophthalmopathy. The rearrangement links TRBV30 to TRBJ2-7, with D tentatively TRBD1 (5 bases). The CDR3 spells CAWKGGHYEQYF. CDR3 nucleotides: TGTGCCTGGAAGGGCGGACACTACGAGCAGTACTTC.